This TCR beta chain was retrieved from a study of T cell responses to AZD1222 COVID-19 vaccine. Study observations and caveats: White British people made up most donors, females outnumbered males, and clonal diversity was possibly underestimated.

V lost 4 bases and J 4 bases, leaving 16 bases between the germline ends. The germline CDR1 and CDR2 sequences are KGHSH and LQKENI. This CDR3 spans 15 amino acids. Measured with immunoSEQ multiplex PCR; TCRdb has only the in-frame clones, and not every one. This table holds around 150,000 clones, more than 70% found once. About this clone itself: What it recognizes is unknown.

The clonotype comes from an adult in good health. The chain uses TRBV18 and TRBJ2-5; no reliable D call. The sequenced sample was peripheral blood, obtained on day 0 of MenACWY control vaccination. The CDR3 coding sequence is TGTGCCAGCTCACAAAGAGAGCAGGCTGGAGAGACCCAGTACTTC. Its protein product is CASSQREQAGETQYF.